This note documents a single T cell receptor beta chain sequence. The sample comes from a study of CD8+CD57+ T cells in acquired aplastic anemia. Background on the study: Sorting CD4+ and CD8+ cells gave DNA averaging 3.2 ug.

CDR3 length: 14 amino acids. Trimming left V 0 bases short and J 2 bases short, with 8 bases between. Germline V CDR1 and CDR2: SGDLS, YYNGEE. The template used for profiling TCR beta VDJ and CDR3 was genomic DNA. One entry per CDR3 protein, called by TCRdb with MiXCR from the reads. The repertoire holds 150,000 to 200,000 distinct CDR3 sequences, with roughly two thirds as singletons. The patients chosen for sequencing had shown expansion of CD8+CD57+ cells (detected by flow cytometry). The TCR was taken from a human donor with aplastic anemia. The sample was sorted CD4+, CD8+, or CD8+CD57+ T cells (not recorded which) from PBMCs. The V gene is TRBV9, the J gene TRBJ1-2; no clear D. The CDR3 sequence is CASSVVEANYGYTF. CDR3 sequence (DNA): TGTGCCAGCAGCGTAGTGGAGGCAAACTATGGCTACACCTTC.